The T cell receptor (beta chain) under discussion was sequenced for a study of blood T cell repertoires in COVID-19. Study-level information: COVID-19 samples collected from the United States, Italy and Spain covered acute and convalescent phases. PBMCs, B-cell-depleted T cells, or T cells were the source of the cDNA or gDNA that made up the material.

This clone was seen only once. CDR3 size: 13 residues. Trimming stripped 4 bases from V and 4 bases from J, with 10 bases between. Per germline, CDR1 LNHDA and CDR2 SQIVND (reference sequence). In the authors' methods: Amplification with reference gene primers provided the estimates of nucleated cell counts. The protocol was immunoSEQ multiplex PCR, while the TCRdb copy is restricted to in-frame clones and leaves out a portion. Clone size and V and J calls were adopted from that table, with D and trimming inferred from the DNA. The data hold tens of thousands of clones, with roughly four fifths observed a single time.

The chain combines TRBV19 with TRBJ1-1; no definite D call. The sequence derives from a woman between 55 and 75 years old with acute or convalescent COVID-19. Source material: peripheral blood. CDR3 bases: TGTGCCAGTAGTACGTACCCCGGCACTGAAGCTTTCTTT. The encoded protein is CASSTYPGTEAFF.